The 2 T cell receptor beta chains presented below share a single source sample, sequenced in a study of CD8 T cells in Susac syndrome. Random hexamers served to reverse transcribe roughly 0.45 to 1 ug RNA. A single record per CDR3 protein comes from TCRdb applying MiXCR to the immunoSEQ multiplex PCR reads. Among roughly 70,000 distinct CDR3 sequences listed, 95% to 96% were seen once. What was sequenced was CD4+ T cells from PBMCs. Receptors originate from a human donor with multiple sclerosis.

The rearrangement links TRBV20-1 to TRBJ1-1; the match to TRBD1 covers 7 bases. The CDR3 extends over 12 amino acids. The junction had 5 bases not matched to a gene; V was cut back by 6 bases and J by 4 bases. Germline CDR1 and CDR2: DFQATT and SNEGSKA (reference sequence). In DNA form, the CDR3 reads TGCAGTGCCGCGCCAGGGGGCACTGAAGCTTTCTTT. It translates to CSAAPGGTEAFF.

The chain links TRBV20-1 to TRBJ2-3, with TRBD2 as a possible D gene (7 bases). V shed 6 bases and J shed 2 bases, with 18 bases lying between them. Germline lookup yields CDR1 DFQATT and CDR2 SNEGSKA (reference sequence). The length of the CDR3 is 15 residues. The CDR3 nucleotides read TGCAGTGCCCAGGGGAGGGGCTATGCCACAGATACGCAGTATTTT. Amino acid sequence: CSAQGRGYATDTQYF.